This T cell receptor (beta chain) was recorded in a study of T cells in Graves' hyperthyroidism and ophthalmopathy. Amplification targeted TCR beta CDR3 regions from RNA transcripts. A set of HTBI primers served as the primers for a first-round RT-PCR of the TCR CDR3. TCRdb itself ran the multiplex PCR reads through MiXCR, one entry per CDR3 protein. The data show 300,000 to 450,000 distinct CDR3 sequences, 15% to 20% seen once. Subjects with ophthalmopathy showed a Clinical Activity Score no lower than 3, a NOSPECS grade no lower than 4, and a duration shorter than 3 months. This CDR3 has 17 residues. In germline, CDR1 is MDHEN, CDR2 SYDVKM. Trimming stripped 4 bases from V and 0 bases from J, with 16 bases between. There are many counts of this clonotype.

The rearrangement joins TRBV28 to TRBJ2-4; possible D gene TRBD1, 5 bases. This clonotype was obtained from a woman between 40 and 50 years old with Graves' ophthalmopathy. The sample consisted of blood. In DNA, the CDR3 is TGTGCCAGCAGTTCCTCAGTCGACAGTATAGCCAAAAACATTCAGTACTTC. Residues: CASSSSVDSIAKNIQYF.